The clone carrying this T cell receptor beta chain was seen a single time. Antigen unknown. Other DNA sequences of this sample code for an identical CDR3. These data come from a study of beta chain features in type 1 diabetes. V lost 6 bases to trimming and J lost 5 bases, with 11 bases between them. This CDR3 contains 13 residues. Germline assignment: CDR1 SGHTA and CDR2 FQGNSA. The study, taken as a whole, reports: Reduced insertions and increased deletions marked VDJ junctions in type 1 diabetes patients. Researchers could not determine here whether HLA type influences TCRB rearrangement.

Expressed TCRB transcripts were sequenced after all isolated RNA was converted to cDNA. This table comes from immunoSEQ multiplex PCR, and its TCRdb copy is limited to in-frame clones, with some not included. The data contain just over 600,000 clones, about 14% of them singletons. This TCR was recovered from a man aged 18 to 35 in good health. The sequenced sample was naive CD4+ T cells from blood. V and J are TRBV7-2 and TRBJ1-5, with D possibly matching TRBD1 (5 bases). In DNA form, the CDR3 reads TGTGCCAGCAGTCGTCAGGGAGATCAGCCCCAGCATTTT. The encoded protein is CASSRQGDQPQHF.